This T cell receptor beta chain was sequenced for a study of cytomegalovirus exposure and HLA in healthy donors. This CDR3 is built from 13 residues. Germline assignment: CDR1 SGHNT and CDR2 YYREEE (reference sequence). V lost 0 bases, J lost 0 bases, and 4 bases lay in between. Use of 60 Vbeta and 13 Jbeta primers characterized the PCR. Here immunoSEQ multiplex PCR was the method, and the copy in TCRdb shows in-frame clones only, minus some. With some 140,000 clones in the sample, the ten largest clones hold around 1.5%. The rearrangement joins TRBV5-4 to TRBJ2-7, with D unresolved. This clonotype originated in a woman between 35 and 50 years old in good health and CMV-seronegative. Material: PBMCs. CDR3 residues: CASSLVSSYEQYF. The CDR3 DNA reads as TGTGCCAGCAGCTTGGTCAGCTCCTACGAGCAGTACTTC.